This T cell receptor beta chain is drawn from a study of graft-versus-host responses after intestinal transplantation. As for the study in general: Grafts were multivisceral, liver-intestinal, or isolated intestinal. Anti-thymocyte globulin served as induction for all recipients, who then took tacrolimus and steroids for roughly 3 years. Whole-study findings and limits: Maximum circulating GvH clone levels tracked with early post-transplant HvG decreases. Allografts from individuals with graft-donor T cell macrochimerism displayed high graft-versus-host to host-versus-graft clonal ratios.

Of note for this clone: Its specificity is unknown.

Produced via immunoSEQ multiplex PCR; TCRdb's table is partial and in-frame only. The data show roughly 100,000 clones, with over 85% seen just once and 0.95% to 1.5% held by the top ten. Per germline, CDR1 WSHSY and CDR2 SAAADI. V was clipped by 8 bases and J by 4 bases, with 9 bases between them. This CDR3 is built from 12 residues. The starting material was unstimulated CD8+ T cells sorted from spleen or lymph node cells, obtained before intestinal transplant. The rearrangement links TRBV10-2 to TRBJ2-1; D is ambiguous. This TCR was sampled from a human donor who received an intestinal transplant. CDR3 sequence: CASAAPYNEQFF. CDR3 sequence (DNA): TGCGCCAGCGCGGCTCCTTACAATGAGCAGTTCTTC.